A single sample is the source of the 23 T cell receptor beta chains below, sequenced in a study of blood T cell repertoires in COVID-19. Only in-frame clones appear in the TCRdb table, and some are missing; sequencing was by immunoSEQ multiplex PCR. The sample lists under 250,000 clones; about four fifths were seen once. Sequences were obtained from peripheral blood. The receptors come from a young man who had recovered from COVID-19.

The V gene is TRBV12-3 or TRBV12-4, the J gene TRBJ2-7; D is uncertain. This CDR3 contains 12 residues. Trimming removed 3 bases at V and 6 bases at J, with 9 bases between. CDR3 in DNA: TGTGCCAGCAGTTTTGACACCGGCGAGCAGTACTTC. Its protein product is CASSFDTGEQYF.

The chain joins TRBV9 to TRBJ2-1, with 10 bases lining up with TRBD2. V was clipped by 4 bases and J by 6 bases; unmatched bases: 7. Germline assignment: CDR1 SGDLS and CDR2 YYNGEE. CDR3 length equals 15 residues. CDR3 in DNA: TGTGCCAGCAGCATAAGCGGGGGGGCCTCCAATGAGCAGTTCTTC. Amino acid sequence: CASSISGGASNEQFF.

The chain carries TRBV7-2 and TRBJ1-2; TRBD1 matches at 9 bases. Trimming cost V 1 base and J 2 bases; bases outside gene matches: 5. This CDR3 has 16 amino acids. Germline CDR1 reads SGHTA; CDR2 reads FQGNSA. The CDR3 DNA reads TGTGCCAGCAGCTTAGACGGGACAGGGAAGAACTATGGCTACACCTTC. It is translated as CASSLDGTGKNYGYTF.

The chain carries TRBV6-5 and TRBJ1-5; 9 nucleotides line up with TRBD1. The J segment lost 6 bases and the V segment lost 6 bases, leaving 9 bases of the junction unmatched. The V gene's germline CDR1 is MNHEY and CDR2 SVGAGI. This CDR3 contains 15 residues. The DNA of the CDR3 is TGTGCCAGCAGCAGGGACAGGGTCGGTTCTCAGCCCCAGCATTTT. Residues: CASSRDRVGSQPQHF.

This sequence joins TRBV19 and TRBJ2-5; tentatively, D is TRBD2 (6 bases). The V end was cut by 3 bases, the J end by 4 bases, with 18 bases between. Germline CDR1 reads LNHDA; CDR2 reads SQIVND (reference sequence). The CDR3 runs 16 residues. The CDR3 protein is CASSIRGGLRAETQYF. CDR3 DNA: TGTGCCAGTAGTATTCGGGGAGGACTGCGGGCAGAGACCCAGTACTTC. Filled out from reference TRBV19 and TRBJ2-5, the complete variable domain reads DGGITQSPKYLFRKEGQNVTLSCEQNLNHDAMYWYRQDPGQGLRLIYYSQIVNDFQKGDIAEGYSVSREKKESFPLTVTSAQKNPTAFYLCASSIRGGLRAETQYFGPGTRLLVL.

The J gene is TRBJ1-1, the V gene TRBV10-1; D unresolved. CDR1 and CDR2 (germline): WNHNN, SYGVQD (reference sequence). The CDR3 spans 16 residues. Deletions cut 0 bases from V and 0 bases from J, with 11 bases between. Here the CDR3 reads CASSESRYRMNTEAFF. Written as DNA, the CDR3 is TGCGCCAGCAGTGAGTCGAGGTATCGTATGAACACTGAAGCTTTCTTT.

The genes are TRBV6-5 and TRBJ2-2; 8 positions agree with TRBD1. CDR1 and CDR2 (germline): MNHEY, SVGAGI. This CDR3 has 14 amino acids. With 7 bases clipped from V and 1 base from J, the junction kept 2 bases outside the gene matches. The CDR3 spells CASTGTGNTGELFF. In DNA, the CDR3 is TGTGCCAGCACTGGGACAGGGAACACCGGGGAGCTGTTTTTT.

This clone was found many times. V gene TRBV12-3 or TRBV12-4 combines with J gene TRBJ1-6; TRBD1 matches 7 bases. CDR3 length equals 13 residues. Losses at the gene ends were 10 bases for V and 9 bases for J; bases not matched to a gene: 9. The CDR3 DNA follows: TGTGCCACCCGAGGGGGCGTTGGTTCACCCCTCCACTTT. Protein: CATRGGVGSPLHF.

This chain joins TRBV6-1 and TRBJ1-6; D remains ambiguous. Germline V gene data show CDR1 as MNHNS and CDR2 as SASEGT. This CDR3 has 16 amino acids. Trimming cost V 8 bases and J 0 bases, with 14 bases left between them. This CDR3 is CASGGSSSSYNSPLHF. The CDR3 region has the DNA TGTGCCAGCGGTGGGAGCTCGAGCTCCTATAATTCACCCCTCCACTTT.

The rearrangement links TRBV19 to TRBJ2-1; TRBD1 is a possible D gene (5 bases). The CDR3 runs 14 residues. The V end lost 5 bases, the J end lost 10 bases, and 18 bases lay between the germline ends. From germline, CDR1 is LNHDA and CDR2 SQIVND (reference sequence). For the CDR3, the DNA is TGTGCCAGTAGTTCGCTGACCAGGGTCTTGGAGCAGTTCTTC. This sequence encodes CASSSLTRVLEQFF. Looking up the rest from reference TRBV19 and TRBJ2-1 gives the full variable domain: DGGITQSPKYLFRKEGQNVTLSCEQNLNHDAMYWYRQDPGQGLRLIYYSQIVNDFQKGDIAEGYSVSREKKESFPLTVTSAQKNPTAFYLCASSSLTRVLEQFFGPGTRLTVL.

The gene calls are TRBV10-3 and TRBJ2-2; 11 bases agree with TRBD1. The CDR3 is made up of 15 amino acids. Trimming at V came to 7 bases and at J to 5 bases, leaving 6 bases not matched to a gene. CDR1 and CDR2 (germline): ENHRY, SYGVKD. The CDR3 spells CAITVGTGGTGELFF. The CDR3 DNA reads TGTGCCATCACCGTCGGGACAGGGGGAACCGGGGAGCTGTTTTTT.

This clone came up a few times. The CDR3 loop is CASKGAWGNQPQHF. CDR3 DNA: TGTGCCAGCAAGGGGGCGTGGGGCAATCAGCCCCAGCATTTT. The chain links TRBV2 to TRBJ1-5, with 7 bases identical to TRBD1. Germline assignment: CDR1 SNHLY and CDR2 FYNNEI. Germline trimming cut 7 bases from V and 2 bases from J; bases unmatched to any gene: 5. This CDR3 region has 14 residues.

The chain couples TRBV19 to TRBJ2-2; no firm D call. CDR1 LNHDA and CDR2 SQIVND come from the germline V gene (reference sequence). Trimming took 4 bases from V and 4 from J, leaving 10 bases between them. This CDR3 has 14 amino acids. CDR3 residues: CASSTLELTGELFF. The CDR3 DNA reads TGTGCCAGTAGTACCCTAGAGCTCACCGGGGAGCTGTTTTTT.

The V and J genes are TRBV9 and TRBJ2-5; perhaps TRBD1 as D (5 bases). Germline values: CDR1 SGDLS, CDR2 YYNGEE. V lost 6 bases to trimming and J lost 0 bases, with 18 bases between them. This CDR3 has 16 amino acids. The CDR3 spells CASTVGVQPNQETQYF. DNA for the CDR3: TGTGCCAGCACGGTAGGGGTCCAACCAAACCAAGAGACCCAGTACTTC.

J is TRBJ2-7 and V is TRBV7-6; possibly TRBD2 for D (7 bases). Germline V gene data show CDR1 as SGHVS and CDR2 as FNYEAQ. There are 16 residues in the CDR3. Between the trimmed V and J ends, which lost 1 base and 2 bases, there was a span of 15 bases. The CDR3 region is CASSLGVRGPPYEQYF. The CDR3 DNA is TGTGCCAGCAGCTTAGGTGTGCGGGGGCCGCCCTACGAGCAGTACTTC.

The V call is TRBV6-2 or TRBV6-3, the J call TRBJ2-7; 10 nucleotides agree with TRBD1. The length of the CDR3 is 18 residues. J gave up 5 bases and V 0 bases, and 13 bases lay outside the gene matches. Germline V gives CDR1 MNHEY, CDR2 SVGEGT. The DNA for the CDR3 is TGTGCCAGCAGTTACTCGTCACGGGGCTCGGGACAGGGGCACGAGCAGTACTTC. It specifies CASSYSSRGSGQGHEQYF.

The V call is TRBV7-8, the J call TRBJ2-7; 11 positions match TRBD1. In germline, CDR1 is SGHVS, CDR2 FQNEAQ. J lost 7 bases, V lost 5 bases, and 10 bases had no gene match. The length of the CDR3 is 15 residues. The CDR3 region is CASSKRGQGDREQYV. As DNA, the CDR3 is TGTGCCAGCAGCAAGAGGGGACAGGGGGATAGGGAGCAGTACGTC.

The chain carries TRBV18 and TRBJ2-5, with D possibly being TRBD1 (5 bases). V was cut by 4 bases and J by 9 bases, with 21 bases left in between. Germline CDR1 and CDR2: KGHSH and LQKENI. There are 15 residues in the CDR3. As DNA, the CDR3 is TGTGCCAGCTCACGAGCGACAGAGCTCTATGAGGCCCAGTACTTC. It translates to CASSRATELYEAQYF.

This clone was observed a single time. The chain uses TRBV6-5 and TRBJ1-1, with D unresolved. This CDR3 spans 14 amino acids. Trimming took 7 bases from V and 0 from J, leaving 12 bases between them. CDR1 is MNHEY and CDR2 is SVGAGI in the germline V gene. The CDR3 sequence is CASNLGGMNTEAFF. CDR3 nucleotide sequence: TGTGCCAGCAATCTCGGCGGGATGAACACTGAAGCTTTCTTT.

The gene calls are TRBV5-5 and TRBJ1-4; D is unclear. Looked up from germline, CDR1 is SGHKS and CDR2 is YYEKEE (reference sequence). Trimming removed 1 base from V and 7 bases from J, with 8 bases in between. CDR3 size: 13 residues. As DNA, the CDR3 is TGTGCCAGCAGCTTGTTGGGAGTTGAAAAACTGTTTTTT. Translated, it gives CASSLLGVEKLFF.

The chain couples TRBV5-4 to TRBJ2-3, with 7 bases identical to TRBD2. Trimming removed 4 bases from V and 6 bases from J; junction bases left unmatched: 11. Per germline, CDR1 SGHNT and CDR2 YYREEE (reference sequence). The CDR3 has 15 amino acids. DNA for the CDR3: TGTGCCAGCAGCCCGCGGACACTTAGCGGGGATACGCAGTATTTT. It yields the protein CASSPRTLSGDTQYF.

V is TRBV5-8 and J is TRBJ2-3; 8 bases align to TRBD2. The trim removed 8 bases at V and 3 bases at J, leaving 14 bases unmatched. CDR3 length equals 16 residues. The germline gives CDR1 SGHTS, CDR2 YDEGEE. The CDR3 coding sequence is TGTGCCAGTGCTAAAGGGACTAGTTCGTTGACAGATACGCAGTATTTT. Translated, it gives CASAKGTSSLTDTQYF.

This rearrangement joins TRBV2 to TRBJ2-5; no definite D call. This CDR3 contains 14 residues. Germline values: CDR1 SNHLY, CDR2 FYNNEI. The V gene lost 8 bases and the J gene lost 0 bases, with 13 bases spanning the gap. The CDR3 DNA is TGTGCCAGCGGAGCCTCCTGGTACCAAGAGACCCAGTACTTC. This codes for CASGASWYQETQYF.